This T cell receptor (beta chain) was identified in a study of T cells in Graves' hyperthyroidism and ophthalmopathy. Study conclusions and caveats: Model output signaled ophthalmopathy a median around 6.9 months ahead of onset.

Germline V gene lookup returns CDR1 MGHRA and CDR2 YSYEKL. The CDR3 covers 17 residues. After removal of 1 base from V and 0 bases from J, the junction contained 9 bases not matched to a gene. Together with thyroid ultrasound, orbital computed tomography, serum thyroxine and TRAb, clinical symptoms were used for diagnoses. The TCR beta CDR3 regions underwent amplification using RNA transcripts as the source. Using the HTBI primer set, a first-round RT-PCR was run on the TCR CDR3. TCRdb itself ran the multiplex PCR reads through MiXCR, one entry per CDR3 protein. The repertoire holds 340,000 or so distinct CDR3 sequences, 15% to 20% seen once, with around 54% in the top ten. To note about this clonotype: Its specificity is unknown.

V and J are TRBV4-1 and TRBJ2-7; 7 bases agree with TRBD1. Material: blood. The sequence was obtained from a woman aged 50 to 65 with Graves' hyperthyroidism. CDR3 in amino acids: CASSQATTRDSSYEQYF. The CDR3 DNA reads TGCGCCAGCAGCCAAGCCACCACCCGGGACAGCTCCTACGAGCAGTACTTC.